These 26 T cell receptor beta chains were all obtained from the same sample, sequenced in a study of blood T cell repertoires in COVID-19. The data were produced by immunoSEQ multiplex PCR, yet TCRdb's version contains in-frame clones alone and is incomplete. The profile shows some 260,000 clones, approximately 79% of them singletons. Sequenced input: PBMCs or T cells enriched from blood (not recorded which). These receptor sequences come from a man aged 25 to 40 with acute COVID-19.

V usage is TRBV3-1 (or the pseudogene TRBV3-2) and J usage is TRBJ1-3; D ambiguous. Germline CDR1 reads LGHDT; CDR2 reads YNNKEL (reference sequence). The CDR3 runs to 12 residues. V gave up 3 bases and J gave up 8 bases, with 8 bases separating them. For the CDR3, the DNA is TGTGCCAGCAGCCATAATCTAGACACCATATATTTT. Its protein is CASSHNLDTIYF.

The chain has TRBV13 and TRBJ2-1; TRBD2 agrees at 12 bases. This CDR3 contains 18 residues. V shed 7 bases and J 7 bases; nucleotides not matched to a gene: 17. Germline V gives CDR1 PRHDT, CDR2 FYEKMQ (reference sequence). The DNA of the CDR3 is TGTGCCAGCACCCAAATGGCGCTAGCGGGAGGGCGGAGGAATGAGCAGTTCTTC. Protein sequence: CASTQMALAGGRRNEQFF.

The J gene is TRBJ2-1, the V gene TRBV9, with TRBD2 matching over 8 bases. Germline V gives CDR1 SGDLS, CDR2 YYNGEE. CDR3 length: 16 amino acids. V trimming: 0 bases; J trimming: 6 bases; junction bases outside the gene matches: 8. CDR3 in amino acids: CASSVEGSGKANEQFF. The CDR3 nucleotides are TGTGCCAGCAGCGTAGAGGGTAGCGGGAAGGCCAATGAGCAGTTCTTC.

V is TRBV7-2 and J is TRBJ2-1, with 7 bases matching TRBD1. The CDR3 loop spans 15 amino acids. Germline trimming cut 1 base from V and 4 bases from J; bases unmatched to any gene: 4. The germline CDR1 and CDR2 sequences are SGHTA and FQGNSA. The CDR3 loop is CASSLDRGPYNEQFF. The DNA of the CDR3 is TGTGCCAGCAGCTTAGACAGGGGACCGTACAATGAGCAGTTCTTC.

The sample holds a few counts of this clone. The chain recombines TRBV19 with TRBJ1-6; D gene unclear. The CDR3 consists of 14 residues. Looked up from germline, CDR1 is LNHDA and CDR2 is SQIVND (reference sequence). The V gene lost 9 bases and the J gene lost 0 bases, with 9 bases spanning the gap. The CDR3 DNA reads TGTGCCAGCGCTTTTAGCTCCTATAATTCACCCCTCCACTTT. The encoded protein is CASAFSSYNSPLHF.

This CDR3 is CATSDSSGRAYNEQFF. Written as DNA, the CDR3 is TGTGCCACCAGTGATTCAAGCGGGAGGGCCTACAATGAGCAGTTCTTC. This rearrangement joins TRBV24-1 to TRBJ2-1, with TRBD2 matching 10 bases. CDR1 KGHDR and CDR2 SFDVKD come from the germline V gene. V was clipped by 2 bases and J by 2 bases; unmatched bases: 2. The CDR3 is 16 residues long.

This chain joins TRBV7-9 and TRBJ2-7; the D gene is possibly TRBD2 (8 bases). This CDR3 contains 13 residues. Trimming cost V 5 bases and J 5 bases, with 13 bases left between them. Germline CDR1 SEHNR, CDR2 FQNEAQ (reference sequence). This CDR3 reads CASSPGRGHEQYV. In DNA, the CDR3 is TGTGCCAGCAGCCCCGGGAGGGGGCACGAGCAGTACGTC.

This clone was picked up one time. The chain is built from TRBV7-8 and TRBJ2-5; D gene unclear. Trimming removed 2 bases from V and 2 bases from J, with 6 bases in between. From germline, CDR1 is SGHVS and CDR2 FQNEAQ. This CDR3 is 13 amino acids long. The CDR3 coding sequence is TGTGCCAGCAGCTTATTTTCACAAGAGACCCAGTACTTC. The encoded protein is CASSLFSQETQYF. The whole variable domain, remainder taken from reference TRBV7-8 and TRBJ2-5, is GAGVSQSPRYKVAKRGQDVALRCDPISGHVSLFWYQQALGQGPEFLTYFQNEAQLDKSGLPSDRFFAERPEGSVSTLKIQRTQQEDSAVYLCASSLFSQETQYFGPGTRLLVL.

In this sample, this clone turned up a few times. The chain couples TRBV14 to TRBJ2-2; 9 bases match TRBD2. Germline V gene sequence: CDR1 SGHDN, CDR2 FVKESK. Trimming cost V 1 base and J 5 bases; bases outside gene matches: 8. This CDR3 is 17 amino acids long. CDR3 DNA: TGTGCCAGCAGCCAAGCTTTAGCGGGAGTTAAAACCGGGGAGCTGTTTTTT. Its translation is CASSQALAGVKTGELFF.

The chain couples TRBV6-5 to TRBJ2-1; D is perhaps TRBD2 (6 bases). V lost 10 bases and J 4 bases, leaving 17 bases between the germline ends. The CDR3 is made up of 14 amino acids. Germline-derived CDR1 and CDR2 are MNHEY and SVGAGI. CDR3 bases: TGTGCCACCAGGACCGGGGGACCTTACAATGAGCAGTTCTTC. The encoded protein is CATRTGGPYNEQFF.

The chain joins TRBV20-1 to TRBJ2-3, with D tentatively TRBD2 (5 bases). V lost 6 bases to trimming and J lost 6 bases, with 10 bases between them. The CDR3 loop spans 11 amino acids. Germline V gives CDR1 DFQATT, CDR2 SNEGSKA (reference sequence). The CDR3 sequence: CSASGWDTQYF. CDR3 nucleotides: TGCAGTGCCTCGGGGTGGGATACGCAGTATTTT.

The chain carries TRBV5-1 and TRBJ1-3; D is unclear. CDR3 length: 15 residues. With 4 bases removed from V and 0 bases from J, the gap between germline ends came to 11 bases. Per germline, CDR1 SGHRS and CDR2 YFSETQ. This chain's CDR3 is CASSEHLSSGNTIYF. The CDR3 coding sequence is TGCGCCAGCAGCGAACACCTCAGCTCTGGAAACACCATATATTTT.

V is TRBV11-2 and J is TRBJ1-2; D ambiguous. CDR3 size: 16 residues. Germline V lookup: CDR1 SGHAT, CDR2 FQNNGV. Trimming left V 3 bases short and J 6 bases short, with 20 bases between. The CDR3 DNA is TGTGCCAGCAGCTTCTTCGCCCGGACGGACTCTAATGGCTACACCTTC. This sequence encodes CASSFFARTDSNGYTF.

The chain uses TRBV2 and TRBJ2-3, with TRBD2 identical over 13 bases. The CDR3 loop spans 14 amino acids. Germline V lookup: CDR1 SNHLY, CDR2 FYNNEI. V was pared by 9 bases and J by 3 bases, with 3 bases of the junction left unmatched. CDR3 sequence (DNA): TGTGCCAGTACTAGCGGGGGGGATACAGATACGCAGTATTTT. It is translated as CASTSGGDTDTQYF.

The chain recombines TRBV28 with TRBJ1-2; no clear D. The germline V gene has CDR1 MDHEN and CDR2 SYDVKM. Trimming cost V 3 bases and J 4 bases, with 9 bases left between them. This CDR3 region has 13 residues. The CDR3 DNA is TGTGCCAGCAGTTTGAGGAGTCTCTATGGCTACACCTTC. It codes for CASSLRSLYGYTF.

The genes are TRBV11-2 and TRBJ2-1, with 7 bases matching TRBD2. The CDR3 covers 13 residues. Germline CDR1 reads SGHAT; CDR2 reads FQNNGV. V lost 4 bases and J lost 4; bases outside the gene matches: 1. Written as DNA, the CDR3 is TGTGCCAGCAGCTGGGGGGGTTACAATGAGCAGTTCTTC. Protein sequence: CASSWGGYNEQFF.

The chain uses TRBV19 and TRBJ1-4, with D possibly being TRBD1 (6 bases). The germline CDR1 and CDR2 sequences are LNHDA and SQIVND (reference sequence). The V end lost 1 base, the J end lost 7 bases, and 13 bases lay between the germline ends. The CDR3 consists of 15 residues. As DNA, the CDR3 is TGTGCCAGTAGTATAGCTAGGGGGAGAGCTGAAAAACTGTTTTTT. Its protein is CASSIARGRAEKLFF.

This chain connects TRBV3-1 (or the pseudogene TRBV3-2) to TRBJ1-2; no clear D. V was cut by 4 bases and J by 3 bases, with 15 bases left in between. CDR1 LGHDT and CDR2 YNNKEL come from the germline V gene (reference sequence). The CDR3 consists of 15 residues. In nucleotides, the CDR3 is TGTGCCAGCAGCCCTATACCCTCAAGCCACTATGGCTACACCTTC. It specifies CASSPIPSSHYGYTF.

This chain connects TRBV3-1 (or the pseudogene TRBV3-2) to TRBJ2-1, with TRBD2 as a possible D gene (6 bases). The germline V gene has CDR1 LGHDT and CDR2 YNNKEL (reference sequence). This CDR3 spans 16 amino acids. V was cut by 0 bases and J by 0 bases, with 9 bases left in between. Here the CDR3 reads CASSQDLAVSYNEQFF. CDR3 DNA sequence: TGTGCCAGCAGCCAAGATTTAGCGGTCTCCTACAATGAGCAGTTCTTC.

This clone was observed a handful of times. This rearrangement joins TRBV7-3 to TRBJ1-2, with TRBD1 as a possible D gene (6 bases). The germline CDR1 and CDR2 sequences are SGHTA and FQGTGA. This CDR3 contains 15 residues. Deletions cut 5 bases from V and 3 bases from J, with 16 bases between. CDR3 coding DNA: TGTGCCAGCAGCCCATCCACAGGGATGCACTATGGCTACACCTTC. Protein product: CASSPSTGMHYGYTF.

The CDR3: CSVGHRGPNQPQHF. In DNA form, the CDR3 reads TGCAGCGTTGGCCACAGGGGTCCCAATCAGCCCCAGCATTTT. V usage is TRBV29-1 and J usage is TRBJ1-5, with 7 nucleotides matching TRBD1. The ends lost 4 bases at V and 3 bases at J; junction bases unmatched: 6. The CDR3 runs to 14 residues. The germline gives CDR1 SQVTM, CDR2 ANQGSEA.

The rearrangement uses TRBV24-1 and TRBJ2-1; 8 nucleotides agree with TRBD2. V trimming: 0 bases; J trimming: 0 bases; junction bases outside the gene matches: 6. This CDR3 is built from 18 residues. Per germline, CDR1 KGHDR and CDR2 SFDVKD. CDR3 loop: CATSDLVPREGSYNEQFF. For the CDR3, the DNA is TGTGCCACCAGTGATTTGGTTCCTCGGGAGGGCTCCTACAATGAGCAGTTCTTC.

Regarding this clone: An end of the junction differs from the germline gene, which may be a read error. The chain recombines TRBV5-3 with TRBJ1-2; D possibly corresponds to TRBD1 (6 bases). TRBV5-3 belongs to the ORF category, with a function that is uncertain. CDR3 length: 13 amino acids. In DNA, the CDR3 is TGTGCCAGAAGTTTGGACAGACGGTATGGCTACACCTTC. Protein product: CARSLDRRYGYTF.

The rearrangement uses TRBV5-4 and TRBJ1-1, with TRBD1 matching over 7 bases. The CDR3 loop spans 15 amino acids. Germline V lookup: CDR1 SGHNT, CDR2 YYREEE (reference sequence). V lost 4 bases and J lost 5; bases outside the gene matches: 11. The CDR3 DNA is TGTGCCAGCAGCGTTCAGAAGGGGGCTTGGACTGAAGCTTTCTTT. It codes for CASSVQKGAWTEAFF.

V and J are TRBV9 and TRBJ1-6; D unresolved. The germline V and J ends were trimmed by 2 bases and 10 bases, with 19 bases remaining between them. The CDR3 is 16 amino acids. Looked up from germline, CDR1 is SGDLS and CDR2 is YYNGEE. CDR3 coding DNA: TGTGCCAGCAGCGTTAGTCCGGCGCAGGAAGGATCACCCCTCCACTTT. Its translation is CASSVSPAQEGSPLHF.

This sequence joins TRBV7-2 and TRBJ2-2; 7 nucleotides agree with TRBD2. J gave up 4 bases and V 3 bases, and 2 bases lay outside the gene matches. The CDR3 has 14 residues. CDR1 is SGHTA and CDR2 is FQGNSA in the germline V gene. This chain's CDR3 is CASSLTSPTGELFF. The CDR3 nucleotides read TGTGCCAGCAGCTTGACTAGCCCCACCGGGGAGCTGTTTTTT. Based on the CDR3 plus reference TRBV7-2 and TRBJ2-2, the full variable domain is GAGVSQSPSNKVTEKGKDVELRCDPISGHTALYWYRQSLGQGLEFLIYFQGNSAPDKSGLPSDRFSAERTGGSVSTLTIQRTQQEDSAVYLCASSLTSPTGELFFGEGSRLTVL.